This T cell receptor beta chain is from a study of cytomegalovirus exposure and HLA in healthy donors. Overall study findings and caveats: No immune exposure information besides CMV serostatus was available. The CMV antigen specificity of a few CMV-associated chains was confirmed through in vitro analysis. In a later analysis, V- and J-gene trimming of beta chains associated with a DCLRE1C missense variant, replicated independently.

The PCR had 60 Vbeta and 13 Jbeta primers. Profiled with immunoSEQ multiplex PCR; TCRdb holds only in-frame clones, not every one. The data contain some 170,000 clones, 81% of them seen just once; the ten biggest clones take up over 4.5%. Of note for this clone: Its antigen is not known.

The sequence was obtained from a woman under 30 in good health and CMV-seropositive. Sequenced sample: PBMCs.

CDR3 bases: TGTGCCAGCAGCCCGAGATTGGGGAGGCGTGGATCCGATACGCAGTATTTT. It codes for CASSPRLGRRGSDTQYF. The chain joins TRBV13 to TRBJ2-3; D might be TRBD2 (6 bases). The CDR3 spans 17 residues. The ends were cut back, 5 bases at V and 6 bases at J, with 24 bases in the middle. Germline CDR1 is PRHDT and CDR2 is FYEKMQ (reference sequence).